The 11 T cell receptor beta chains given below trace back to one sample, sequenced in a study of T cell changes during pregnancy in multiple sclerosis. The table came from immunoSEQ multiplex PCR; TCRdb's copy has only in-frame clones and leaves some out. The data contain tens of thousands of clones, 80% to 95% of them singletons. Specimen: peripheral blood, collected in the third trimester of pregnancy. The receptors originated from a female donor in good health, enrolled as a control in a pregnancy study.

This chain uses TRBV5-5 with TRBJ2-3; D is unresolved. This CDR3 spans 12 amino acids. Trimming stripped 4 bases from V and 3 bases from J, with 6 bases between. Germline V gives CDR1 SGHKS, CDR2 YYEKEE (reference sequence). CDR3 sequence reads: CASSPETDTQYF. CDR3 sequence (DNA): TGTGCCAGCAGCCCGGAGACAGATACGCAGTATTTT.

The chain recombines TRBV11-3 with TRBJ2-3; possibly TRBD1 for D (5 bases). The germline V gene encodes CDR1 SGHNT and CDR2 YENEEA. CDR3 length equals 14 residues. Trimming removed 0 bases from V and 4 bases from J, with 8 bases in between. The CDR3 spells CASSLEGRADTQYF. CDR3 bases: TGTGCCAGCAGCTTAGAGGGGCGAGCAGATACGCAGTATTTT.

The chain employs TRBV20-1 and TRBJ1-4; D is ambiguous. This CDR3 is built from 11 residues. Trimming shortened V by 8 bases and J by 7 bases, and 11 bases separated the two germline ends. The germline V gene has CDR1 DFQATT and CDR2 SNEGSKA (reference sequence). DNA of the CDR3: TGCAGTCTCGGTGTGAGTGAAAAACTGTTTTTT. This encodes CSLGVSEKLFF.

This clone was seen only once. V is TRBV27 and J is TRBJ2-3; 9 bases match TRBD2. The CDR3 consists of 19 residues. Germline CDR1 reads MNHEY; CDR2 reads SMNVEV (reference sequence). V lost 4 bases, J lost 0 bases, and 14 bases stayed unmatched. CDR3 sequence: CASSSPLAGSSASTDTQYF. The CDR3 DNA reads TGTGCCAGCAGTTCCCCTCTAGCGGGGTCTAGTGCTAGCACAGATACGCAGTATTTT.

V is TRBV27 and J is TRBJ2-7, with 7 bases lining up with TRBD2. V was clipped by 6 bases and J by 5 bases; unmatched bases: 7. Germline loops: CDR1 MNHEY, CDR2 SMNVEV (reference sequence). The CDR3 covers 13 residues. CDR3 DNA: TGTGCCAGCAGCCCGACTAGCCTGGACGAGCAGTACTTC. Translating it yields CASSPTSLDEQYF.

The chain is built from TRBV5-5 and TRBJ2-7; a weak D match, TRBD2 (6 bases). Germline V gene sequence: CDR1 SGHKS, CDR2 YYEKEE (reference sequence). The CDR3 loop spans 13 amino acids. The V and J ends lost 1 base and 4 bases respectively, with 9 bases between them. CDR3 DNA sequence: TGTGCCAGCAGCTTGCCAGCGGGTTACGAGCAGTACTTC. Its translation: CASSLPAGYEQYF.

The chain employs TRBV7-9 and TRBJ2-7; D may be TRBD2 (6 bases). The length of the CDR3 is 14 residues. Trimming took 2 bases from V and 3 from J, leaving 11 bases between them. The germline V gene encodes CDR1 SEHNR and CDR2 FQNEAQ (reference sequence). The DNA for the CDR3 is TGTGCCAGCAGCTTAATCGGCGGGGACTACGAGCAGTACTTC. The encoded protein is CASSLIGGDYEQYF.

The V call is TRBV15, the J call TRBJ2-1, with a possible D match to TRBD2 (5 bases). The germline V and J ends were trimmed by 0 bases and 9 bases, with 9 bases remaining between them. Germline V gene data show CDR1 as LNHNV and CDR2 as YYDKDF (reference sequence). The CDR3 extends over 13 amino acids. The CDR3 protein is CATSRDPGFEQFF. The CDR3 coding sequence is TGTGCCACCAGCAGAGATCCGGGGTTTGAGCAGTTCTTC.

The rearrangement uses TRBV4-2 and TRBJ2-7; 8 bases fit TRBD2. Germline trimming cut 1 base from V and 3 bases from J; bases unmatched to any gene: 8. The CDR3 has 16 residues. Germline CDR1 reads LGHNA; CDR2 reads YNFKEQ. CDR3 sequence: CASSQVVAGRDYEQYF. The CDR3, as DNA: TGTGCCAGCAGCCAAGTGGTAGCGGGGAGGGACTACGAGCAGTACTTC.

This clone was seen a single time. The chain couples TRBV6-5 to TRBJ2-5; 10 bases agree with TRBD2. The J call is uncertain, as TRBJ2-7 better fits the DNA end. This CDR3 comprises 15 residues. Germline values: CDR1 MNHEY, CDR2 SVGAGI. The CDR3 bases are TGTGCCAGCAGTTACTTTCCTAGCGGGGGTTACGAGCAGTACTTC. Translation gives CASSYFPSGGYEQYF.

This rearrangement joins TRBV5-1 to TRBJ2-7; 7 bases map to TRBD1. The CDR3 is 13 amino acids. CDR1 is SGHRS, CDR2 YFSETQ, per germline. The ends lost 3 bases at V and 5 bases at J; junction bases unmatched: 5. CDR3 DNA sequence: TGCGCCAGCAGCTCTGGACAGGTGAACGAGCAGTACTTC. Protein product: CASSSGQVNEQYF.